A selection of T cell receptor beta chains follows, all from one sample in a study of CD8+CD57+ T cells in acquired aplastic anemia. Each CDR3 protein gets one entry after TCRdb re-called the reads with MiXCR. The sample contains 160,000 or so distinct CDR3 sequences, more than 45% of which appear only once. Specimen: sorted CD4+, CD8+, or CD8+CD57+ T cells (not recorded which) from PBMCs. These receptors all stem from a human donor with aplastic anemia. Both conserved end residues are part of each CDR3.

J	length	V	CDR3
TRBJ2-7	15	TRBV13	CASSLRTGDSYEQYF
TRBJ1-5	14	TRBV19	CASNTGGGNQPQHF
TRBJ2-1	14	TRBV24-1	CATSDSLAGNEQFF
TRBJ1-5	16	TRBV19	CASSRSLQYSNQPQHF
TRBJ2-7	13	TRBV18	CASSPLAAYEQYF
.	15	TRBV2	CASSQTSGRGETQYF
TRBJ2-7	11	TRBV10-3	CAMRDSYEQYF
TRBJ2-1	17	TRBV11-2	CASSIGTSGGLYNEQFF
TRBJ2-2	13	TRBV24-1	CATGRYETGELFF
TRBJ1-2	14	TRBV3-1	CASSQRGEVGGYTF
TRBJ2-7	13	TRBV7-9	CASSSGQSYEQYF
TRBJ2-3	12	TRBV2	CASSADREPQYF
TRBJ2-1	14	TRBV5-1	CASRLAGGYNEQFF
TRBJ1-1	12	TRBV7-9	CASSLSNGEAFF
TRBJ1-2	13	TRBV18	CASSPDGSYGYTF
TRBJ2-5	16	TRBV15	CATSRVGRGRGETQYF
TRBJ2-1	13	TRBV19	CAQSPKSYNEQFF
TRBJ1-2	14	TRBV6-4	CANGDRGNNYGYTF
TRBJ1-5	15	TRBV15	CATSRDVTGNQPQHF
TRBJ2-7	14	TRBV7-2	CASSFRDRSYEQYF
TRBJ1-6	15	TRBV4-1	CASAPSGQDNSPLHF
TRBJ2-3	12	TRBV5-1	CASSVNTDTQYF
TRBJ2-7	15	TRBV5-6	CASSLGQGGSYEQYF
TRBJ1-4	14	TRBV18	CASSLGQGGEKLVF
TRBJ1-3	13	TRBV2	CASSGGLRNTIYF
TRBJ1-4	15	TRBV10-3	CAISDPGTPQEKLFF
TRBJ2-7	13	TRBV4-1	CASSQGTSYEQYF
TRBJ2-7	15	TRBV20-1	CSAKRRIAGSYEQYF
TRBJ1-2	16	TRBV6-1	CASSEMDRGSIYGYTF
TRBJ2-5	15	TRBV7-3	CASSLTFSRGETQYF
TRBJ2-2	15	TRBV7-9	CASSLSGIYTGELFF
TRBJ2-7	14	TRBV10-3	CAISEGQNSYEQYF
TRBJ1-5	13	TRBV19	CASSMWRDQPQHF
TRBJ2-3	19	TRBV15	CATSRAGEVVGPDTDTQYF
TRBJ1-2	15	TRBV20-1	CSADTAGTGNYGYTF
TRBJ2-1	17	TRBV7-3	CASSLTGLAGGNNEQFF
TRBJ1-2	13	TRBV7-9	CASSLLQGFGYTF
TRBJ1-2	15	TRBV19	CVSSPAGTAGDGYTF
TRBJ1-2	16	TRBV15	CATSRGLGGVDYGYTF
TRBJ2-5	16	TRBV15	CATSRDLEAVQETQYF
TRBJ2-5	14	TRBV7-2	CASRPGLFQETQYF
TRBJ2-1	12	TRBV5-4	CASSPGPREQFF